This passage covers 9 T cell receptor beta chains from one sample sequenced in a study of cytomegalovirus exposure and HLA in healthy donors. The study ran its PCR with 60 Vbeta and 13 Jbeta primers. Measured with immunoSEQ multiplex PCR; TCRdb has only the in-frame clones, and not every one. The data contain 100,000 to 120,000 clones, roughly 79% of them singletons. The sample consisted of PBMCs. Receptor source: a male donor in good health and CMV-seronegative.

The V and J genes are TRBV2 and TRBJ2-4, with TRBD2 matching 13 bases. CDR1 and CDR2 from the germline V gene are SNHLY and FYNNEI. The length of the CDR3 is 13 residues. J was trimmed by 15 bases and V by 1 base; bases with no gene match: 3. Written as DNA, the CDR3 is TGTGCCAGCAGTGAAGGAGGACTAGCGGGAGCGTACTTC. Its protein product is CASSEGGLAGAYF.

V is TRBV5-6 and J is TRBJ2-5; TRBD2 aligns across 11 bases. Germline V CDR1 and CDR2: SGHDT, YYEEEE. The CDR3 extends over 16 amino acids. The V gene end was trimmed by 1 base and the J gene end by 5 bases; junction bases not matched to a gene: 7. CDR3 region: CASSLLTSGSLETQYF. CDR3 in DNA: TGTGCCAGCAGCTTGCTAACTAGCGGGAGTCTTGAGACCCAGTACTTC.

The J gene is TRBJ2-1, the V gene TRBV5-1; D is uncertain. The CDR3 is 13 amino acids. CDR1 and CDR2 from the germline V gene are SGHRS and YFSETQ. The germline V and J ends were trimmed by 1 base and 4 bases, with 6 bases remaining between them. CDR3 residues: CASSLNGYNEQFF. The CDR3 nucleotides read TGCGCCAGCAGCTTGAACGGGTACAATGAGCAGTTCTTC.

The chain is built from TRBV27 and TRBJ1-2; maybe TRBD1 (6 bases). With 4 bases removed from V and 3 bases from J, the gap between germline ends came to 15 bases. The V gene's germline CDR1 is MNHEY and CDR2 SMNVEV (reference sequence). The CDR3 consists of 15 residues. DNA of the CDR3: TGTGCCAGCAGTTCAATCAGGGGAAAGGACTATGGCTACACCTTC. Translated: CASSSIRGKDYGYTF.

The chain joins TRBV10-1 to TRBJ2-3, with TRBD2 identical over 12 bases. V gave up 6 bases and J gave up 4 bases; unmatched junction bases: 14. The CDR3 has 18 amino acids. Germline values: CDR1 WNHNN, CDR2 SYGVQD (reference sequence). The CDR3 region is CASSPGLAGSAPSDTQYF. CDR3 bases: TGCGCCAGCAGCCCGGGACTAGCGGGTTCTGCCCCCTCAGATACGCAGTATTTT.

The rearrangement links TRBV6-4 to TRBJ2-7; the match to TRBD2 covers 9 bases. This CDR3 spans 15 amino acids. The V segment lost 3 bases and the J segment 2 bases; nucleotides outside the gene matches: 5. The germline gives CDR1 MRHNA, CDR2 SNTAGT. CDR3 sequence: CASSEGSGSPYEQYF. The CDR3 DNA is TGTGCCAGCAGTGAGGGTAGCGGGAGCCCCTACGAGCAGTACTTC.

Only a few counts were recorded for this clone. The chain employs TRBV15 and TRBJ2-2, with no clear D. The CDR3 totals 13 residues. From germline, CDR1 is LNHNV and CDR2 YYDKDF (reference sequence). The V end was cut by 3 bases, the J end by 2 bases, with 4 bases between. CDR3 sequence: CATSSINTGELFF. In DNA, the CDR3 is TGTGCCACCAGCAGTATTAACACCGGGGAGCTGTTTTTT.

The chain is built from TRBV5-1 and TRBJ2-5, with D unclear. CDR1 is SGHRS, CDR2 YFSETQ, per germline. The V end lost 2 bases, the J end lost 2 bases, and 4 bases lay between the germline ends. The CDR3 consists of 12 residues. Here the CDR3 DNA reads TGCGCCAGCAGCTTCCCTCAAGAGACCCAGTACTTC. It translates to CASSFPQETQYF.

The chain joins TRBV21-1 to TRBJ1-3; TRBD1 is taken as the D call from the table, unchecked against the DNA. TRBV21-1 is a recognized pseudogene. The CDR3 length is 17 residues. In DNA, the CDR3 is TGTGCCAGCAGCAACCGTCCGAAAGGGGCGTACGGAAACACCATATATTTT. Its translation is CASSNRPKGAYGNTIYF.